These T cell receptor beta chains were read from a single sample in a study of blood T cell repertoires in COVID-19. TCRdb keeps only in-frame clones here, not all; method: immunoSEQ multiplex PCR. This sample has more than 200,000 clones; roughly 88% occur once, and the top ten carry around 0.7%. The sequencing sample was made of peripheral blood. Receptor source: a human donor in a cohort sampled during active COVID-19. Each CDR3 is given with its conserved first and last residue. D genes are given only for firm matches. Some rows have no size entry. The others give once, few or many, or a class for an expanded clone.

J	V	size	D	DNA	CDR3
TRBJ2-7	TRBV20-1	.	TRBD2	TGCAGTGCTAGTGCGGGACTAGCGAGGTACGAGCAGTACTTC	CSASAGLARYEQYF
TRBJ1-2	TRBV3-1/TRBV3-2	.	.	TGTGCCAGCAGCCAGGCCGCCGGGTTTCAGGGCTACACCTTC	CASSQAAGFQGYTF
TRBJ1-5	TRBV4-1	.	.	TGCGCCAGCAGCCAAGTGTGGGCCTCTACTTCCCTTAGCAATCAGCCCCAGCATTTT	CASSQVWASTSLSNQPQHF
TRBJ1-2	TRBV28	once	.	TGTGCCAGCAGATATCAGGAAACCGCTAACTATGGCTACACCTTC	CASRYQETANYGYTF
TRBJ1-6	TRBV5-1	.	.	TGCGCCAGCAGCTTGGCACACAATAATTCACCCCTCCACTTT	CASSLAHNNSPLHF
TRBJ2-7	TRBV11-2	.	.	TGTGCCAGCAGCCGCTCTCAACGGAGTCTTCGCTACGAGCAGTACTTC	CASSRSQRSLRYEQYF
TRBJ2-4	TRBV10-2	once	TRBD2	TGCGCCAGCAGAAACCCGGGGGGGAGAGCCAAAAACATTCAGTACTTC	CASRNPGGRAKNIQYF
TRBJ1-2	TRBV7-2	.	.	TGTGCCAGCAGCTTAGCCCAGGGGCATAACTATGGCTACACCTTC	CASSLAQGHNYGYTF
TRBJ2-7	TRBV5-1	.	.	TGCGCCAGCAGCTTGTTCGCAGGGGAGAACTACGAGCAGTACTTC	CASSLFAGENYEQYF
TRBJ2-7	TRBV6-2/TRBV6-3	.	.	TGTGCCAGCAGTTACTCCATCTCCTACGAGCAGTACTTC	CASSYSISYEQYF
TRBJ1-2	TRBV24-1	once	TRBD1	TGTGCCACCAGTGATTCGGACAGGGGGCGCGGGGGCTACACCTTC	CATSDSDRGRGGYTF
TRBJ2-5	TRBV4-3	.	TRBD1	TGCGCCAGCGGGACAGGGATGTGGGAGACCCAGTACTTC	CASGTGMWETQYF
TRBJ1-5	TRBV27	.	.	TGTGCCAGCATGGTAGGACATAATCAGCCCCAGCATTTT	CASMVGHNQPQHF
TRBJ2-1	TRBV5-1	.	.	TGCGCCAGCTCCGGAGGAGGGCCTCTCGCCTCCTACAATGAGCAGTTCTTC	CASSGGGPLASYNEQFF
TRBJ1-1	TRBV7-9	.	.	TGTGCCAGCAGCCAACCAGGCGGGGGGGACACTGAAGCTTTCTTT	CASSQPGGGDTEAFF
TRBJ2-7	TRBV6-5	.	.	TGTGCCAGCCGCCAAGGTCAGGCAGTCTACGAGCAGTACTTC	CASRQGQAVYEQYF
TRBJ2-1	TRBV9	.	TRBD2	TGTGCCAGCAGCGGGGGAGGGACCAACCTGGAGCAGTTCTTC	CASSGGGTNLEQFF
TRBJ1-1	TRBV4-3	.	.	TGCGCCAGCAGCCAAGATTGGCTGATGAACACTGAAGCTTTCTTT	CASSQDWLMNTEAFF
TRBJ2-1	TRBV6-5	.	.	TGTGCCAGTCGGGACTTTAACTACAATGAGCAGTTCTTC	CASRDFNYNEQFF
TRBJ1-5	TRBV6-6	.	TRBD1	TGTGCCAGCAGTCGACAGGGAACGGGTAGCAATCAGCCCCAGCATTTT	CASSRQGTGSNQPQHF
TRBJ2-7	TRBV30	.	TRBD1	TGTGCCTCTTACAGGGGCTCCTACGAGCAGTACTTC	CASYRGSYEQYF
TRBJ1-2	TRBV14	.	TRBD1	TGTGCCAGCAGCCAAGATCTGGGGGGGACAGGGAACTATGGCTACACCTTC	CASSQDLGGTGNYGYTF
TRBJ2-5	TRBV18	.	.	TGTGCCAGCTCACCACGGGGAGAGGGCCTTCAAGAGACCCAGTACTTC	CASSPRGEGLQETQYF
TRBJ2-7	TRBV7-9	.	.	TGTGCCAGCAGCTGGAGTAGCATGAGGTATTGGGAGCAGTACTTC	CASSWSSMRYWEQYF
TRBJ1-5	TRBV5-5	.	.	TGTGCCAGCACCCTCAGCTACAGGGTACAAGGACAGCCCCAGCATTTT	CASTLSYRVQGQPQHF
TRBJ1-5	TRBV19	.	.	TGTGCCAGTAGTATGTTTCGAGAGATCCAGCATTTT	CASSMFREIQHF
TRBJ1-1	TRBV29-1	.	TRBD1	TGCAGCGTTCAGGAGCGTGTCCGGGACAGGGGTGGGTCGAACACTGAAGCTTTCTTT	CSVQERVRDRGGSNTEAFF
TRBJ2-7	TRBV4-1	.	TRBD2	TGCGCCAGCTCCGAACTAGCGGGCTCTTACGAGCAGTACTTC	CASSELAGSYEQYF
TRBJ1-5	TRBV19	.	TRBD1	TGTGCCAGTGCAGGGGGCCCCAATCAGCCCCAGCATTTT	CASAGGPNQPQHF
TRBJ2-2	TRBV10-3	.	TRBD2	TGTGCCATCAGTCCCTCCTGGGGGACTAGCGGGGGGGCTGACACCGGGGAGCTGTTTTTT	CAISPSWGTSGGADTGELFF
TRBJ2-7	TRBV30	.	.	TGTGCCTGGAGTGGGGGGAGGAGGGCCTCTTACGAGCAGTACTTC	CAWSGGRRASYEQYF
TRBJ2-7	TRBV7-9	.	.	TGTGCCAGCAGCAAAGGGGCAGGACTCTACGAGCAGTACTTC	CASSKGAGLYEQYF
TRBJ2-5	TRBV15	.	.	TGTGCCACCAGCAGAGATCGGGGTCTAGCGAGTGCCAACCAAGAGACCCAGTACTTC	CATSRDRGLASANQETQYF
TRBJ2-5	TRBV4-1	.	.	TGCGCCAGCAGCCAAGATGGGGCAGCCCAAGAGACCCAGTACTTC	CASSQDGAAQETQYF
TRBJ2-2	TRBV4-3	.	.	TGCGCCAGCAGCCTCCACCTAAGAGCGAACACCGGGGAGCTGTTTTTT	CASSLHLRANTGELFF
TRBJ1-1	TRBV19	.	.	TGTGCCAGTAGCCGGGGGGAACTCGGAGGCTCTGAAGCTTTCTTT	CASSRGELGGSEAFF
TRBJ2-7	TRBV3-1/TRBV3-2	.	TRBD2	TGTGCCAGCAGCCAAGAAGGGACTAGGGGTCTCAGCTCCTACGAGCAGTACTTC	CASSQEGTRGLSSYEQYF
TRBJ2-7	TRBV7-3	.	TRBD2	TGTGCCAGCAGCCCGCTAGCGGGAGGGCCCTACGAGCAGTACTTC	CASSPLAGGPYEQYF
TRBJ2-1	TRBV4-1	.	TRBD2	TGCGCCAGCAGCCAAGTGGGGGGGGCCTACAATGAGCAGTTCTTC	CASSQVGGAYNEQFF
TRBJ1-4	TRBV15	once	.	TGTGCCACCAGCAGAGGTCAAGGGACTGATGAAAAACTGTTTTTT	CATSRGQGTDEKLFF
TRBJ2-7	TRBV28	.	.	TGTGCCAGCACCGGGGACAACTCCTACGAGCAGTACTTC	CASTGDNSYEQYF
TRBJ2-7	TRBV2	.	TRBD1	TGTGCCAGCAGTACAGGGGACTTC	CASSTGDF
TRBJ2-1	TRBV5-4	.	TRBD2	TGTGCCAGCAGCTTGGACGGGACTAGCGTTTCGTTCTTC	CASSLDGTSVSFF
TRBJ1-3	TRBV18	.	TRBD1	TGTGCCAGCTCACCGAGACAGGGGGATGGAAACACCATATATTTT	CASSPRQGDGNTIYF
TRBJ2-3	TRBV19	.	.	TGTGCCAGTAGTATGGAGGGTCCCAGGGATACGCAGTATTTT	CASSMEGPRDTQYF
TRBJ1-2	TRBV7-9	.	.	TGTGCCAGCAGCTCCTCGAGGAACTATGGCTACACCTTC	CASSSSRNYGYTF
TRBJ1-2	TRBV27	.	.	TGTGCCAGCGGACTCCCATACAGCCGGGGGGATGGCTACACCTTC	CASGLPYSRGDGYTF
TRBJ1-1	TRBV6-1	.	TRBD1	TGTGCCAGCAGTGAGGGAGGCAGGGGGCTGGGAGCTTTCTTT	CASSEGGRGLGAFF
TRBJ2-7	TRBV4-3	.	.	TGCGCCAGCAGCCAAGATCAAAGCGGAGTCTACGAGCAGTACTTC	CASSQDQSGVYEQYF
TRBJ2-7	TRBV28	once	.	TGTGCCAGCACCCCGGGATCGTCCACCTTCTACGAGCAGTACTTC	CASTPGSSTFYEQYF
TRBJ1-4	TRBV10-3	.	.	TGTGCCATCAGTGAAATGGGGGGGACTAATGAAAAACTGTTTTTT	CAISEMGGTNEKLFF
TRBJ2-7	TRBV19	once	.	TGTGCCAGTAGTTTCAGCGGCTACGAGCAGTACTTC	CASSFSGYEQYF
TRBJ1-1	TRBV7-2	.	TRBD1	TGTGCCAGCAGCCTGGGGACAGGCCGTTTGAACACTGAAGCTTTCTTT	CASSLGTGRLNTEAFF
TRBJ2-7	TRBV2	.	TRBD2	TGTGCCAGCAACCCGGGACTAACTCCTAACGAGCAGTACTTC	CASNPGLTPNEQYF
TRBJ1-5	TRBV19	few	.	TGTGCCAGTAGTATAGAGCCCAACAGGCATCAGCCCCAGCATTTT	CASSIEPNRHQPQHF